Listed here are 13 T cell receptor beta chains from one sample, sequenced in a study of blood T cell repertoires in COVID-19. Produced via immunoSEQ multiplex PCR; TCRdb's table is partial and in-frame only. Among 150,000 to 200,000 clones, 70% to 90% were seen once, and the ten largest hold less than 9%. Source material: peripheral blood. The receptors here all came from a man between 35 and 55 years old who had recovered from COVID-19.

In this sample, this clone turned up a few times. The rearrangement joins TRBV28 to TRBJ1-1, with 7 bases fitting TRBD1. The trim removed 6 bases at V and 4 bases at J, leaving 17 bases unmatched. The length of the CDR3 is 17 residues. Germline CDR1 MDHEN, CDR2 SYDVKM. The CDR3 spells CASSYPTVTGSTTEAFF. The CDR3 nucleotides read TGTGCCAGCAGCTACCCGACCGTGACAGGGTCTACCACTGAAGCTTTCTTT. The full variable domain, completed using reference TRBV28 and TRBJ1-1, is DVKVTQSSRYLVKRTGEKVFLECVQDMDHENMFWYRQDPGLGLRLIYFSYDVKMKEKGDIPEGYSVSREKKERFSLILESASTNQTSMYLCASSYPTVTGSTTEAFFGQGTRLTVV.

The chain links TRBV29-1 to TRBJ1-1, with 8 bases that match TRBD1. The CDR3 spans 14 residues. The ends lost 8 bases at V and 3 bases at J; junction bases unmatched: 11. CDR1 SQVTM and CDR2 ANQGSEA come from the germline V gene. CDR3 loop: CSTSSPGGYTEAFF. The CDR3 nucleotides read TGCAGCACCTCCTCCCCAGGGGGCTACACTGAAGCTTTCTTT.

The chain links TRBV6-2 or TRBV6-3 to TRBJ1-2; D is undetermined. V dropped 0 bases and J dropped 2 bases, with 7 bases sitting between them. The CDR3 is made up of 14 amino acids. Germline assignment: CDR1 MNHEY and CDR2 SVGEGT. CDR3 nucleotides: TGTGCCAGCAGTTACTCGTTCGGGAACTATGGCTACACCTTC. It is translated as CASSYSFGNYGYTF.

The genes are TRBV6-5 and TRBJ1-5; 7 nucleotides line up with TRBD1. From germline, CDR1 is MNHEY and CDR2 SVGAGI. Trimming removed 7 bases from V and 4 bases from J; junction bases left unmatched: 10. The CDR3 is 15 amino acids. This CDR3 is CASNPTGKGNQPQHF. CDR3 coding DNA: TGTGCCAGCAATCCGACAGGGAAAGGGAATCAGCCCCAGCATTTT.

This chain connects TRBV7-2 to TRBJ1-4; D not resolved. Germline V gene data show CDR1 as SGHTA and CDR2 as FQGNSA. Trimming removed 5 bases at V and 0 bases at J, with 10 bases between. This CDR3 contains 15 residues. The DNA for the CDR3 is TGTGCCAGCAGCCCCGACTACGCAACTAATGAAAAACTGTTTTTT. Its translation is CASSPDYATNEKLFF.

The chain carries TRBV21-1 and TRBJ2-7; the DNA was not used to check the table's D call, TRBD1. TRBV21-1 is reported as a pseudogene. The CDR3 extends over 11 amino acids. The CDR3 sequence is CASSPDRGRYF. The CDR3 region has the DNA TGTGCCAGCAGCCCGGACAGGGGAAGGTACTTC.

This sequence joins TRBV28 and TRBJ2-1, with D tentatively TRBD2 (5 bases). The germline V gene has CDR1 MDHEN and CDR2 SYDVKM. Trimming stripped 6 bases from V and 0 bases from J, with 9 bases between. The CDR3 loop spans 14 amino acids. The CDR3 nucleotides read TGTGCCAGCAGCACTAGTAGCTCCTACAATGAGCAGTTCTTC. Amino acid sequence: CASSTSSSYNEQFF.

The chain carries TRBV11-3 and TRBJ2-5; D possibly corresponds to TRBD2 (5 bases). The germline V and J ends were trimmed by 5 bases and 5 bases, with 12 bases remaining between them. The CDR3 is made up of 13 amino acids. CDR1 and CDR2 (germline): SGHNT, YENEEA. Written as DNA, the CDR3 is TGTGCCAGCAGCGGCAGGCGAGGGGAGACCCAGTACTTC. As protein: CASSGRRGETQYF.

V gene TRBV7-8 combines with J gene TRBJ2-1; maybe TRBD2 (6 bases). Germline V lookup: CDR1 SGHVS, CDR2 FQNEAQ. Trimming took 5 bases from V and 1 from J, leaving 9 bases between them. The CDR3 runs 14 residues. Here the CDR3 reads CASSPSGSYNEQFF. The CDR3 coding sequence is TGTGCCAGCAGCCCAAGCGGGTCCTACAATGAGCAGTTCTTC. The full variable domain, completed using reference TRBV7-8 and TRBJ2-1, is GAGVSQSPRYKVAKRGQDVALRCDPISGHVSLFWYQQALGQGPEFLTYFQNEAQLDKSGLPSDRFFAERPEGSVSTLKIQRTQQEDSAVYLCASSPSGSYNEQFFGPGTRLTVL.

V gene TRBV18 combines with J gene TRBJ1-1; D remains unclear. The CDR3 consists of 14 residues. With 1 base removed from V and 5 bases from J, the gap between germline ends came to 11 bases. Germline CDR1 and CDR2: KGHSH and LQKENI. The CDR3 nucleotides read TGTGCCAGCTCACCACAGCAGAGACTAACTGAAGCTTTCTTT. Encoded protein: CASSPQQRLTEAFF.

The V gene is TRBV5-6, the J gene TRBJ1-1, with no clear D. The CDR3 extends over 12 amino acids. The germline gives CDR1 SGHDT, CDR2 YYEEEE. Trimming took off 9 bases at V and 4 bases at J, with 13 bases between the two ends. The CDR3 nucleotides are TGTGCCACTAACATCGAGGGCACTGAAGCTTTCTTT. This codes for CATNIEGTEAFF.

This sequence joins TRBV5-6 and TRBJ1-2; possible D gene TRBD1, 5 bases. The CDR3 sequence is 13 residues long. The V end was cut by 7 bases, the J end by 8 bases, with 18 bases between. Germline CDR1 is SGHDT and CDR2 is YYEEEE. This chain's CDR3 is CASLAGLTKGYTF. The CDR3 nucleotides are TGTGCCAGCCTCGCGGGACTGACAAAGGGCTACACCTTC.

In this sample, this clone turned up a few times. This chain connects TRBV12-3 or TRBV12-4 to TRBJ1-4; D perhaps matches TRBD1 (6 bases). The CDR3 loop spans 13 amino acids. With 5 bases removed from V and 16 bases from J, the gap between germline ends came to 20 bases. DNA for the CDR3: TGTGCCAGCAGTAAGAACCAACAGGGTGATCAGTTTTTT. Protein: CASSKNQQGDQFF.